These 12 T cell receptor beta chains originate from one sample sequenced in a study of PD-1 blockade in classical Hodgkin lymphoma. No patient escaped relapse after autologous stem cell transplantation, and brentuximab vedotin exposure varied. Assay used: immunoSEQ multiplex PCR; TCRdb lists only in-frame clones, some missing. The top ten hold approximately 14% of the sample, which has about 36,000 clones, more than 65% seen once. Sequenced here: peripheral blood mononuclear cells (PBMCs), sampled before the second cycle of nivolumab. The origin of the receptors is a human donor with classical Hodgkin lymphoma.

The V gene is TRBV6-1, the J gene TRBJ1-1; weak D call: TRBD1 (5 bases). V lost 3 bases to trimming and J lost 0 bases, with 14 bases between them. This CDR3 contains 16 residues. CDR1 and CDR2 from the germline V gene are MNHNS and SASEGT. The CDR3 loop reads CASSDWVRGLNTEAFF. In DNA form, the CDR3 reads TGTGCCAGCAGTGATTGGGTTCGGGGACTGAACACTGAAGCTTTCTTT.

The J gene is TRBJ2-5, the V gene TRBV4-2; D might be TRBD1 or TRBD2, each matching 5 bases. Germline CDR1 and CDR2: LGHNA and YNFKEQ. Trimming pared 4 bases from V and 1 base from J, leaving 13 bases between. This CDR3 has 15 amino acids. DNA for the CDR3: TGTGCCAGCAGCCCCCAGGGCGCGGGCCAAGAGACCCAGTACTTC. Translated, it gives CASSPQGAGQETQYF.

The J gene is TRBJ2-1, the V gene TRBV27; 11 nucleotides agree with TRBD1. CDR3 length: 15 amino acids. Germline CDR1 MNHEY, CDR2 SMNVEV (reference sequence). The ends lost 7 bases at V and 4 bases at J; junction bases unmatched: 6. The CDR3 sequence is CASKKGQGAYNEQFF. In DNA form, the CDR3 reads TGTGCCAGCAAAAAAGGACAGGGGGCTTACAATGAGCAGTTCTTC.

This clone was observed once. The chain employs TRBV28 and TRBJ2-7, with D maybe TRBD2 (5 bases). The V gene's germline CDR1 is MDHEN and CDR2 SYDVKM. The CDR3 extends over 14 amino acids. Between the trimmed V and J ends, which lost 7 bases and 6 bases, there was a span of 19 bases. CDR3 amino acids: CASNGNPPLGEQYF. Here the CDR3 DNA reads TGTGCCAGCAACGGGAACCCCCCTCTAGGCGAGCAGTACTTC.

The CDR3 loop reads CASSRANRQGEAFF. The CDR3 region has the DNA TGTGCCAGCTCACGTGCGAACCGACAGGGGGAAGCTTTCTTT. The chain carries TRBV18 and TRBJ1-1, with 8 bases matching TRBD1. Germline V gives CDR1 KGHSH, CDR2 LQKENI. There are 14 residues in the CDR3. V shed 4 bases and J 8 bases; nucleotides not matched to a gene: 9.

The rearrangement joins TRBV5-4 to TRBJ2-1; TRBD1 agrees at 7 bases. This CDR3 has 16 amino acids. J lost 4 bases, V lost 0 bases, and 7 bases had no gene match. Germline lookup yields CDR1 SGHNT and CDR2 YYREEE (reference sequence). Written as DNA, the CDR3 is TGTGCCAGCAGCTTGGGATCCGGGACAGCTTACAATGAGCAGTTCTTC. It translates to CASSLGSGTAYNEQFF.

The gene calls are TRBV6-5 and TRBJ1-2; no reliable D call. Germline CDR1 is MNHEY and CDR2 is SVGAGI. This CDR3 is 13 amino acids long. The ends were cut back, 5 bases at V and 7 bases at J, with 14 bases in the middle. CDR3 in DNA: TGTGCCAGCAGTCCAACAGCGGGTACTGGCTACACCTTC. It is translated as CASSPTAGTGYTF.

This clone has only a few counts. This chain connects TRBV28 to TRBJ2-1, with a tentative D call TRBD1 (5 bases). The CDR3 extends over 15 amino acids. Germline CDR1 reads MDHEN; CDR2 reads SYDVKM. The V end was cut by 3 bases, the J end by 5 bases, with 14 bases between. Here the CDR3 reads CASSFWQGTDNEQFF. CDR3 coding DNA: TGTGCCAGCAGTTTCTGGCAGGGTACGGACAATGAGCAGTTCTTC.

Judged by abundance, this clone is medium-sized (0.01 to 0.1%). The chain has TRBV7-6 and TRBJ2-1; 11 bases map to TRBD2. Germline lookup yields CDR1 SGHVS and CDR2 FNYEAQ. The CDR3 covers 14 residues. V gave up 5 bases and J gave up 7 bases; unmatched junction bases: 4. The CDR3 protein is CASSRTSGLNEQFF. In nucleotides, the CDR3 is TGTGCCAGCAGCCGGACTAGCGGGTTGAATGAGCAGTTCTTC.

V and J are TRBV4-3 and TRBJ2-5, with 7 nucleotides matching TRBD1. V lost 1 base, J lost 5 bases, and 4 bases stayed unmatched. Germline assignment: CDR1 LGHNA and CDR2 YSLEER. The CDR3 spans 14 residues. The CDR3 region has the DNA TGCGCCAGCAGCCAAGGACAGGGTGGGGAGACCCAGTACTTC. As protein: CASSQGQGGETQYF.

The count of this clone is one. This chain joins TRBV7-3 and TRBJ2-5, with TRBD2 matching over 7 bases. Germline CDR1 SGHTA, CDR2 FQGTGA. The J segment lost 5 bases and the V segment lost 0 bases, leaving 6 bases of the junction unmatched. CDR3 length: 15 residues. In nucleotides, the CDR3 is TGTGCCAGCAGCTTAACCGCGGGAGTATGGGAGACCCAGTACTTC. Its translation: CASSLTAGVWETQYF.

This clone was observed a few times. J is TRBJ2-1 and V is TRBV9; 7 bases map to TRBD1. Germline V gives CDR1 SGDLS, CDR2 YYNGEE. V shed 3 bases, J shed 7 bases, and the junction held 10 bases outside the gene matches. The CDR3 has 15 residues. The CDR3 region has the DNA TGTGCCAGCAGCGCTGGGGACAGTCGGCGTAATGAGCAGTTCTTC. As protein: CASSAGDSRRNEQFF.